Listed here are 11 T cell receptor beta chains from one sample, sequenced in a study of OX40 agonist ivuxolimab in advanced cancers. Libraries were prepared by immunoSEQ multiplex PCR; TCRdb keeps only in-frame clonotypes and omits some of them. The table includes tens of thousands of clones, about nine tenths detected once. This specimen was CD4+ or CD8+ T cells sorted from blood, taken in a trial of the OX40 agonist ivuxolimab. The receptors shown here come from an adult with an advanced solid tumor such as melanoma, head and neck, liver or kidney cancer.

The J gene is TRBJ1-5, the V gene TRBV27; D is undetermined. The CDR3 spans 15 residues. Trimming pared 8 bases from V and 2 bases from J, leaving 16 bases between. Germline loops: CDR1 MNHEY, CDR2 SMNVEV (reference sequence). CDR3 sequence (DNA): TGTGCCAGCGGGGTGGGGTCGGGTGGCAATCAGCCCCAGCATTTT. Its protein is CASGVGSGGNQPQHF.

The CDR3 nucleotides are TGTGCCAGTAGTGTTTACGGGACAGGGGGCACAGATACGCAGTATTTT. Amino acids: CASSVYGTGGTDTQYF. The chain has TRBV19 and TRBJ2-3, with 10 bases matching TRBD1. Germline V lookup: CDR1 LNHDA, CDR2 SQIVND (reference sequence). The length of the CDR3 is 16 residues. V lost 5 bases to trimming and J lost 1 base; unmatched junction nucleotides: 6.

This chain joins TRBV5-1 and TRBJ2-1; weak D call: TRBD1 (5 bases). Trimming took off 1 base at V and 8 bases at J, with 16 bases between the two ends. The germline V gene has CDR1 SGHRS and CDR2 YFSETQ. This CDR3 comprises 15 residues. CDR3 DNA sequence: TGCGCCAGCAGCTTGCGGTCGGTCAGGGTCGATGAGCAGTTCTTC. It codes for CASSLRSVRVDEQFF. Full variable domain (missing parts from reference TRBV5-1 and TRBJ2-1): KAGVTQTPRYLIKTRGQQVTLSCSPISGHRSVSWYQQTPGQGLQFLFEYFSETQRNKGNFPGRFSGRQFSNSRSEMNVSTLELGDSALYLCASSLRSVRVDEQFFGPGTRLTVL.

The chain has TRBV28 and TRBJ1-5; D unresolved. Trimming stripped 2 bases from V and 5 bases from J, with 13 bases between. CDR1 and CDR2 from the germline V gene are MDHEN and SYDVKM. The CDR3 extends over 15 amino acids. CDR3 sequence: CASSLRDSIHQPQHF. The DNA of the CDR3 is TGTGCCAGCAGTTTAAGAGATTCTATTCATCAGCCCCAGCATTTT.

The chain links TRBV14 to TRBJ2-2; D is unclear. V lost 7 bases, J lost 2 bases, and 8 bases lay in between. Looked up from germline, CDR1 is SGHDN and CDR2 is FVKESK. The CDR3 consists of 13 residues. The chain's CDR3 is CASTQTNTGELFF. As DNA, the CDR3 is TGTGCCAGCACCCAGACCAACACCGGGGAGCTGTTTTTT. Supplemented by reference TRBV14 and TRBJ2-2, the full variable domain reads EAGVTQFPSHSVIEKGQTVTLRCDPISGHDNLYWYRRVMGKEIKFLLHFVKESKQDESGMPNNRFLAERTGGTYSTLKVQPAELEDSGVYFCASTQTNTGELFFGEGSRLTVL.

This chain joins TRBV2 and TRBJ2-7, with a tentative D call TRBD2 (6 bases). The V gene lost 10 bases and the J gene lost 11 bases, with 21 bases spanning the gap. CDR3 length equals 12 residues. Germline loops: CDR1 SNHLY, CDR2 FYNNEI. The CDR3 reads CATQSGPTRKYF. CDR3 coding DNA: TGTGCCACTCAATCGGGCCCGACTAGGAAGTACTTC. Based on the CDR3 plus reference TRBV2 and TRBJ2-7, the full variable domain is EPEVTQTPSHQVTQMGQEVILRCVPISNHLYFYWYRQILGQKVEFLVSFYNNEISEKSEIFDDQFSVERPDGSNFTLKIRSTKLEDSAMYFCATQSGPTRKYFGPGTRLTVT.

The chain is built from TRBV4-1 and TRBJ2-5; 8 nucleotides line up with TRBD2. Unmatched junction bases numbered 2, after V lost 1 base and J lost 4 bases. This CDR3 has 14 amino acids. In germline, CDR1 is MGHRA, CDR2 YSYEKL. The CDR3 loop is CASSQVGLAETQYF. The CDR3 DNA follows: TGCGCCAGCAGCCAAGTCGGACTAGCAGAGACCCAGTACTTC.

The J gene is TRBJ1-3, the V gene TRBV18, with D maybe TRBD1 (6 bases). The length of the CDR3 is 14 residues. Trimming pared 6 bases from V and 8 bases from J, leaving 17 bases between. From germline, CDR1 is KGHSH and CDR2 LQKENI. The CDR3 protein is CASSEQGPEDTIYF. The CDR3 coding sequence is TGTGCCAGCTCTGAACAGGGCCCTGAGGACACCATATATTTT.

This chain uses TRBV28 with TRBJ2-1; D gene unclear. V was trimmed by 4 bases and J by 0 bases, leaving 16 bases between them. The CDR3 sequence is 17 residues long. Germline CDR1 reads MDHEN; CDR2 reads SYDVKM. CDR3: CASSSEVLNPSYNEQFF. The CDR3 DNA sequence: TGTGCCAGCAGTTCCGAAGTACTGAATCCCTCCTACAATGAGCAGTTCTTC.

The V call is TRBV28, the J call TRBJ2-1, with no clear D. Trimming removed 3 bases at V and 4 bases at J, with 7 bases between. CDR3 size: 13 residues. Germline V gene lookup returns CDR1 MDHEN and CDR2 SYDVKM. This CDR3 reads CASSLAVYNEQFF. In nucleotides, the CDR3 is TGTGCCAGCAGTTTGGCCGTTTACAATGAGCAGTTCTTC.

This clone came up a few times. The genes are TRBV6-1 and TRBJ2-5, with 15 bases aligning to TRBD2. CDR1 MNHNS and CDR2 SASEGT come from the germline V gene. V gave up 8 bases and J gave up 1 base; unmatched junction bases: 2. The CDR3 loop spans 15 amino acids. In DNA, the CDR3 is TGTGCCAGCGGACTAGCGGGAGGGACCCAAGAGACCCAGTACTTC. This translates into CASGLAGGTQETQYF.